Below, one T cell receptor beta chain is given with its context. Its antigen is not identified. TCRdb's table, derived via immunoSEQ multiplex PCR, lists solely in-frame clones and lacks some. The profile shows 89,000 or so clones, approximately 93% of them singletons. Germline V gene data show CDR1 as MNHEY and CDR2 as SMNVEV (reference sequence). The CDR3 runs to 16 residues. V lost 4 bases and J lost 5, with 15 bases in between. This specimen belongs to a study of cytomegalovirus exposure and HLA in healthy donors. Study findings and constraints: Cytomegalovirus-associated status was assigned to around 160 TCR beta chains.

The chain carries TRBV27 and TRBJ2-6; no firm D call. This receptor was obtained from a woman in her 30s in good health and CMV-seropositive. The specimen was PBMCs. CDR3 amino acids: CASSSNAALWANVLTF. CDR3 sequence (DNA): TGTGCCAGCAGTTCTAACGCTGCGCTCTGGGCCAACGTCCTGACTTTC. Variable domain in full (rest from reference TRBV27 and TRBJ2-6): EAQVTQNPRYLITVTGKKLTVTCSQNMNHEYMSWYRQDPGLGLRQIYYSMNVEVTDKGDVPEGYKVSRKEKRNFPLILESPSPNQTSLYFCASSSNAALWANVLTFGAGSRLTVL.